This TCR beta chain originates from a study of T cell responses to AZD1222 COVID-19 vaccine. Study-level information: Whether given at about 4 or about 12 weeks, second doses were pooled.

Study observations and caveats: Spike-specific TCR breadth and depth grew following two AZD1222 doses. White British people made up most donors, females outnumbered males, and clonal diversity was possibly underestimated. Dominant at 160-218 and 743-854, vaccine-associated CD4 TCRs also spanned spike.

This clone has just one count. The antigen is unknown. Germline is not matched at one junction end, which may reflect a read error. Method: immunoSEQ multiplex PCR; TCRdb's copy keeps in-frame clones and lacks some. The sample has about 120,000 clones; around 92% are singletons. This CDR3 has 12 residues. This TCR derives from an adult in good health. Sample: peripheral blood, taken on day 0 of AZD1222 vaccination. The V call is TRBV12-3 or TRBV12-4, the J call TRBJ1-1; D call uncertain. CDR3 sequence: CASSLEVSGRLF. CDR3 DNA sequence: TGTGCCAGCAGTTTAGAGGTCTCGGGGAGACTCTTT.